A single sample gave rise to the 21 T cell receptor beta chains below, sequenced in a study of blood T cell repertoires in COVID-19. Assay: immunoSEQ multiplex PCR; the TCRdb copy retains only in-frame clones and omits some. The sample consists of 120,000 or so clones, roughly 88% of them appearing once. The sequencing sample was made of peripheral blood. These receptors were collected from a woman at least 80 years old with acute or convalescent COVID-19.

This chain links TRBV19 with TRBJ1-1, with 7 bases identical to TRBD1. Germline-derived CDR1 and CDR2 are LNHDA and SQIVND (reference sequence). V lost 9 bases to trimming and J lost 6 bases; unmatched junction nucleotides: 16. CDR3 length: 15 residues. The CDR3 spells CASSPSATGMAEAFF. The CDR3 DNA reads TGTGCCAGCTCTCCCTCCGCGACAGGGATGGCTGAAGCTTTCTTT.

This clone came up a few times. V usage is TRBV11-2 and J usage is TRBJ1-1; 9 positions agree with TRBD1. Germline assignment: CDR1 SGHAT and CDR2 FQNNGV. The V and J ends lost 4 bases and 1 base, in that order; junction bases with no gene match: 7. CDR3 length equals 16 residues. The CDR3 here is CASSSDRGKGNTEAFF. In DNA, the CDR3 is TGTGCCAGCAGCTCAGACAGGGGGAAAGGGAACACTGAAGCTTTCTTT.

The rearrangement joins TRBV19 to TRBJ1-5; weak D call: TRBD1 (5 bases). Per germline, CDR1 LNHDA and CDR2 SQIVND (reference sequence). Trimming removed 4 bases from V and 3 bases from J, with 10 bases in between. This CDR3 comprises 14 residues. The CDR3 sequence is CASSKTENNQPQHF. Written as DNA, the CDR3 is TGTGCCAGTAGTAAGACAGAGAACAATCAGCCCCAGCATTTT.

The CDR3 sequence: CASSVGAGVTYEQYF. Here the CDR3 DNA reads TGTGCCAGCAGCGTTGGGGCAGGGGTTACCTACGAGCAGTACTTC. V is TRBV9 and J is TRBJ2-7; a weak D match, TRBD1 (6 bases). Germline CDR1 is SGDLS and CDR2 is YYNGEE. The V end lost 2 bases, the J end lost 2 bases, and 14 bases lay between the germline ends. CDR3 size: 15 residues.

This clone was detected a few times. V gene TRBV3-1 (or the pseudogene TRBV3-2) combines with J gene TRBJ2-7; D gene uncertain. V lost 1 base, J lost 0 bases, and 4 bases lay in between. CDR1 is LGHDT and CDR2 is YNNKEL in the germline V gene (reference sequence). The CDR3 runs to 13 residues. Here the CDR3 DNA reads TGTGCCAGCAGCCAAGTGGCCTCCTACGAGCAGTACTTC. It specifies CASSQVASYEQYF.

The sample holds one count of this clone. This chain uses TRBV12-2 with TRBJ2-5; no DNA check was done on the table's D call, TRBD2. TRBV12-2 is a pseudogene locus. The CDR3 consists of 14 residues. CDR3 DNA sequence: TGTGCAAGTCGCTTTACTAGCTCCAAAGAGACCCAGTACTTC. It yields the protein CASRFTSSKETQYF.

The rearrangement uses TRBV7-3 and TRBJ2-5; TRBD2 matches at 13 bases. V lost 2 bases to trimming and J lost 5 bases; unmatched junction nucleotides: 8. CDR1 SGHTA and CDR2 FQGTGA come from the germline V gene. The length of the CDR3 is 17 residues. The DNA of the CDR3 is TGTGCCAGCAGCTTAGGACTAGCGGGGGACCCCGGGGAGACCCAGTACTTC. It is translated as CASSLGLAGDPGETQYF. Full variable domain (remainder filled in from reference TRBV7-3 and TRBJ2-5): GAGVSQTPSNKVTEKGKYVELRCDPISGHTALYWYRQSLGQGPEFLIYFQGTGAADDSGLPNDRFFAVRPEGSVSTLKIQRTERGDSAVYLCASSLGLAGDPGETQYFGPGTRLLVL.

The rearrangement links TRBV7-8 to TRBJ2-5, with TRBD2 matching over 7 bases. This CDR3 has 14 amino acids. Germline assignment: CDR1 SGHVS and CDR2 FQNEAQ. V was clipped by 5 bases and J by 4 bases; unmatched bases: 7. The CDR3 DNA follows: TGTGCCAGCAGCCGAGGGAGGGTTGGAGAGACCCAGTACTTC. Translation gives CASSRGRVGETQYF.

This chain links TRBV2 with TRBJ2-5; TRBD2 matches at 11 bases. V lost 2 bases to trimming and J lost 7 bases; unmatched junction nucleotides: 6. The CDR3 runs to 15 residues. Germline V CDR1 and CDR2: SNHLY, FYNNEI. Here the CDR3 DNA reads TGTGCCAGCAGTGAACTAGCGGGGGGCAGCGGGACCCAGTACTTC. This translates into CASSELAGGSGTQYF.

This clone was recorded only once. The V and J genes are TRBV28 and TRBJ2-7; D gene uncertain. CDR1 MDHEN and CDR2 SYDVKM come from the germline V gene. The CDR3 is 11 amino acids. Trimming took off 6 bases at V and 10 bases at J, with 13 bases between the two ends. In DNA form, the CDR3 reads TGTGCCAGCAGATCAGGAAGACCACAGTACTTC. Amino acids: CASRSGRPQYF.

The chain couples TRBV3-1 (or the pseudogene TRBV3-2) to TRBJ2-3; 12 bases match TRBD2. V dropped 5 bases and J dropped 7; count of bases not matched to a gene: 10. This CDR3 has 16 residues. The germline CDR1 and CDR2 sequences are LGHDT and YNNKEL (reference sequence). The CDR3 DNA follows: TGTGCCAGCAGCTATCGACTAGCGGGGGTTTCGAATACGCAGTATTTT. Amino acid sequence: CASSYRLAGVSNTQYF.

This clone has just a few counts. The chain uses TRBV7-9 and TRBJ1-4, with D unresolved. The CDR3 has 15 residues. Trimming pared 0 bases from V and 6 bases from J, leaving 11 bases between. From germline, CDR1 is SEHNR and CDR2 FQNEAQ (reference sequence). CDR3 in amino acids: CASSLAGRDDEKLFF. CDR3 nucleotides: TGTGCCAGCAGCTTAGCAGGGAGAGATGATGAAAAACTGTTTTTT.

This sequence joins TRBV7-2 and TRBJ2-3, with 9 bases lining up with TRBD1. Trimming removed 4 bases from V and 4 bases from J; junction bases left unmatched: 6. Germline CDR1 reads SGHTA; CDR2 reads FQGNSA. The CDR3 is made up of 15 amino acids. CDR3 loop: CASSSTGGRADTQYF. The CDR3 nucleotides read TGTGCCAGCAGCTCTACAGGGGGCAGGGCAGATACGCAGTATTTT.

The chain uses TRBV7-2 and TRBJ2-7, with D possibly being TRBD2 (6 bases). Germline CDR1 reads SGHTA; CDR2 reads FQGNSA. Trimming removed 6 bases at V and 0 bases at J, with 9 bases between. The CDR3 extends over 13 amino acids. In DNA form, the CDR3 reads TGTGCCAGCAGTCGGGGGAGCTCCTACGAGCAGTACTTC. This gives the protein CASSRGSSYEQYF. Using reference TRBV7-2 and TRBJ2-7 for the parts outside the CDR3, the full variable domain is GAGVSQSPSNKVTEKGKDVELRCDPISGHTALYWYRQSLGQGLEFLIYFQGNSAPDKSGLPSDRFSAERTGGSVSTLTIQRTQQEDSAVYLCASSRGSSYEQYFGPGTRLTVT.

J is TRBJ2-1 and V is TRBV11-1; 11 bases fit TRBD2. Germline V gives CDR1 SGHAT, CDR2 FQDESV (reference sequence). V lost 5 bases, J lost 5 bases, and 8 bases stayed unmatched. The length of the CDR3 is 16 residues. The CDR3 nucleotides are TGTGCCAGCAGCGACATAGCGGGAGGGTTTCACAATGAGCAGTTCTTC. This encodes CASSDIAGGFHNEQFF.

The chain combines TRBV6-5 with TRBJ1-6, with 7 bases aligning to TRBD1. The CDR3 totals 16 residues. With V trimmed by 4 bases and J by 0 bases, 3 bases remained unmatched. The germline V gene has CDR1 MNHEY and CDR2 SVGAGI. CDR3 loop: CASSSRTGSYNSPLHF. The CDR3 nucleotides are TGTGCCAGCAGTTCTCGGACAGGCTCCTATAATTCACCCCTCCACTTT.

The chain combines TRBV9 with TRBJ2-3; possibly TRBD1 for D (6 bases). CDR3 length: 14 amino acids. Germline V gene sequence: CDR1 SGDLS, CDR2 YYNGEE. Trimming shortened V by 6 bases and J by 6 bases, and 17 bases separated the two germline ends. CDR3 coding DNA: TGTGCCAGCACCAGACAGGTCGGGGCCGATACGCAGTATTTT. This gives the protein CASTRQVGADTQYF.

The rearrangement uses TRBV7-3 and TRBJ2-3; D is uncertain. Germline V gives CDR1 SGHTA, CDR2 FQGTGA. With 2 bases removed from V and 9 bases from J, the gap between germline ends came to 12 bases. The CDR3 extends over 13 amino acids. CDR3 DNA: TGTGCCAGCAGCTTAGGAGCTATGCGGACGCAGTATTTT. This translates into CASSLGAMRTQYF.

This chain uses TRBV18 with TRBJ1-2; 10 bases align to TRBD1. CDR3 length: 14 residues. Germline V gene data show CDR1 as KGHSH and CDR2 as LQKENI. V trimming: 6 bases; J trimming: 3 bases; junction bases outside the gene matches: 4. Written as DNA, the CDR3 is TGTGCCAGCTCCCGACAGGGGGCGGACTATGGCTACACCTTC. The encoded protein is CASSRQGADYGYTF. Full variable domain (remainder filled in from reference TRBV18 and TRBJ1-2): NAGVMQNPRHLVRRRGQEARLRCSPMKGHSHVYWYRQLPEEGLKFMVYLQKENIIDESGMPKERFSAEFPKEGPSILRIQQVVRGDSAAYFCASSRQGADYGYTFGSGTRLTVV.

The V and J genes are TRBV6-5 and TRBJ1-1, with a tentative D call TRBD1 (6 bases). Trimming shortened V by 0 bases and J by 6 bases, and 14 bases separated the two germline ends. Germline CDR1 reads MNHEY; CDR2 reads SVGAGI. The CDR3 runs 15 residues. DNA for the CDR3: TGTGCCAGCAGTTACTCTAGGGGGAGGGGGGCTGAAGCTTTCTTT. Translating it yields CASSYSRGRGAEAFF.

This clone was counted a single time. The CDR3 DNA sequence: TGCGCCAGCAGCCAAGCACAGGGGGCCCGAGGCTACACCTTC. Protein product: CASSQAQGARGYTF. The chain links TRBV4-1 to TRBJ1-2; TRBD1 agrees at 9 bases. The CDR3 covers 14 residues. The trim removed 1 base at V and 8 bases at J, leaving 5 bases unmatched. The germline V gene has CDR1 MGHRA and CDR2 YSYEKL.